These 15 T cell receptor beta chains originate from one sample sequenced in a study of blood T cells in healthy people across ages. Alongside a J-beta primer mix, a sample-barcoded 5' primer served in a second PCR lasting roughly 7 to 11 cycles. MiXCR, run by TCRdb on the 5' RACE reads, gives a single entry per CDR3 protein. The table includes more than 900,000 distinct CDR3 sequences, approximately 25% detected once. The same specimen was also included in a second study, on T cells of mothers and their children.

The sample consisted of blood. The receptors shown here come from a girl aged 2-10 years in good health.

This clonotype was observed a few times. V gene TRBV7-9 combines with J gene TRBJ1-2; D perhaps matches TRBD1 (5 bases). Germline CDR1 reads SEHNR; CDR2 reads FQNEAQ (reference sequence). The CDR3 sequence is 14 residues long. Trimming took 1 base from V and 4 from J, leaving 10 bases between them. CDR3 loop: CASSLGDGTYGYTF. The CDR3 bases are TGTGCCAGCAGCTTAGGGGACGGGACCTATGGCTACACCTTC. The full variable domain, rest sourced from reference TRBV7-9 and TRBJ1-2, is DTGVSQNPRHKITKRGQNVTFRCDPISEHNRLYWYRQTLGQGPEFLTYFQNEAQLEKSRLLSDRFSAERPKGSFSTLEIQRTEQGDSAMYLCASSLGDGTYGYTFGSGTRLTVV.

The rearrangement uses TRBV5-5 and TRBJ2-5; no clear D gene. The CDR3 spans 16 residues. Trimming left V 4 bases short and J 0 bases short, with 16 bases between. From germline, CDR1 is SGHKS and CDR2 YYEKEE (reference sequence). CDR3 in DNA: TGTGCCAGCAGCCCACTATTTCAGACCGACCAAGAGACCCAGTACTTC. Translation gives CASSPLFQTDQETQYF. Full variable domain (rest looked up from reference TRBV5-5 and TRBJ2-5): DAGVTQSPTHLIKTRGQQVTLRCSPISGHKSVSWYQQVLGQGPQFIFQYYEKEERGRGNFPDRFSARQFPNYSSELNVNALLLGDSALYLCASSPLFQTDQETQYFGPGTRLLVL.

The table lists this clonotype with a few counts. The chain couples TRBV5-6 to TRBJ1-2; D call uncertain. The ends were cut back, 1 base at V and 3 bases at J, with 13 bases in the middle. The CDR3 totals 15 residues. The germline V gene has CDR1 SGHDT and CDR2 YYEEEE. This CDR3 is CASSLSPFQDYGYTF. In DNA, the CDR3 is TGTGCCAGCAGCTTGAGTCCCTTCCAAGACTATGGCTACACCTTC.

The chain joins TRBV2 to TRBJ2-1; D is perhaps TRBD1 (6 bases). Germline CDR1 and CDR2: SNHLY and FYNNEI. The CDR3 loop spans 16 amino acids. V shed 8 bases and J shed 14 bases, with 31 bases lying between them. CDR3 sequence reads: CASGESMWVQGTPEFF. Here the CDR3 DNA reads TGTGCCAGCGGGGAATCTATGTGGGTGCAGGGGACCCCCGAGTTCTTC.

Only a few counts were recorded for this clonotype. For the CDR3, the DNA is TGCAGCGTTGGGGACAGGGTGACTGAAGCTTTCTTT. Encoded protein: CSVGDRVTEAFF. This sequence joins TRBV29-1 and TRBJ1-1, with TRBD1 matching over 9 bases. The germline CDR1 and CDR2 sequences are SQVTM and ANQGSEA. V lost 4 bases and J lost 5; bases outside the gene matches: 2. This CDR3 contains 12 residues.

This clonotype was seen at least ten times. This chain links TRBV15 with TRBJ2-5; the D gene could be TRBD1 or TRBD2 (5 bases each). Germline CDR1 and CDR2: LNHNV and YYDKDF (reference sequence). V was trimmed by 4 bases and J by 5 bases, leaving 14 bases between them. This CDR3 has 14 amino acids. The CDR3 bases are TGTGCCACCAGCACAAGGGACGCGGAGGAGACCCAGTACTTC. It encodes CATSTRDAEETQYF.

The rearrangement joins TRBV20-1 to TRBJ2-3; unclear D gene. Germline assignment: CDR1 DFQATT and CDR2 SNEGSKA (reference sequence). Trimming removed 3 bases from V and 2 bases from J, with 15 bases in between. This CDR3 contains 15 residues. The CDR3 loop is CSARDLVLPTDTQYF. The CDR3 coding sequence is TGCAGTGCTAGGGACCTAGTTCTCCCCACAGATACGCAGTATTTT.

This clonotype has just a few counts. The CDR3 coding sequence is TGTGCCAGCAGTTATATCGTGACAGGGCTTCAGCCCCAGCATTTT. This gives the protein CASSYIVTGLQPQHF. The gene calls are TRBV6-5 and TRBJ1-5; 7 nucleotides align to TRBD1. The CDR3 has 15 residues. The V and J ends lost 3 bases and 6 bases, in that order; junction bases with no gene match: 8. The germline CDR1 and CDR2 sequences are MNHEY and SVGAGI.

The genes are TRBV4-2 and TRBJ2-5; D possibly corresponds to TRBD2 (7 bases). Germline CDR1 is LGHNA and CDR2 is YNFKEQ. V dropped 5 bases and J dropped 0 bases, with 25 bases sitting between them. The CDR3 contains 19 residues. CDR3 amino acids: CASSSAGALARVYQETQYF. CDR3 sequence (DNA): TGTGCCAGCAGCTCCGCGGGGGCCCTTGCCCGGGTATACCAAGAGACCCAGTACTTC.

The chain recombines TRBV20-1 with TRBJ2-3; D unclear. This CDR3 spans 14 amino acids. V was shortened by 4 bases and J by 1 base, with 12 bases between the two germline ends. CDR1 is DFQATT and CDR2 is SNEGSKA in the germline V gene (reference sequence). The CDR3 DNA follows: TGCAGTGCTATCACCAATCGTGGCACAGATACGCAGTATTTT. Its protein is CSAITNRGTDTQYF.

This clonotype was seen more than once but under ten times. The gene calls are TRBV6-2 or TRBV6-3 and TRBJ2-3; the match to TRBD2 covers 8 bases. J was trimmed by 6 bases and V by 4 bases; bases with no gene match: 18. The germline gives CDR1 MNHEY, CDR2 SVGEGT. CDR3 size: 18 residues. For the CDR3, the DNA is TGTGCCAGCAGTTCTAACGTAGCGGGGATGGACTCGGACGATACGCAGTATTTT. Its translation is CASSSNVAGMDSDDTQYF.

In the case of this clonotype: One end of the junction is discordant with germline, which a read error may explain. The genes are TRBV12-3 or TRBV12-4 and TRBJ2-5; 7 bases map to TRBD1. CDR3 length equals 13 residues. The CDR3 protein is CASSYDRENERYF. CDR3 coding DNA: TGCGCCAGCAGTTACGACAGGGAAAACGAGCGGTACTTC.

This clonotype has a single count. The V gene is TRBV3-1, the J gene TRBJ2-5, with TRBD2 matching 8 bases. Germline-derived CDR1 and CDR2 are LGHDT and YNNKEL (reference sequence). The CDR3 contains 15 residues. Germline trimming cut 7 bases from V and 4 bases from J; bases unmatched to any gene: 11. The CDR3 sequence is CASTKEGLAGETQYF. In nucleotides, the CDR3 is TGTGCCAGCACCAAAGAGGGGCTAGCGGGAGAGACCCAGTACTTC.

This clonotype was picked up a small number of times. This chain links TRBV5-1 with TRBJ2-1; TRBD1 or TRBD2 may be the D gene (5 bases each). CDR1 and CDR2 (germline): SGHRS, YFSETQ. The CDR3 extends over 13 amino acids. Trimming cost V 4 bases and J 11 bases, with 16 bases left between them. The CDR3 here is CASSPEFGTQQFF. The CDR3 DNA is TGCGCCAGCAGCCCGGAGTTCGGGACGCAGCAGTTCTTC.

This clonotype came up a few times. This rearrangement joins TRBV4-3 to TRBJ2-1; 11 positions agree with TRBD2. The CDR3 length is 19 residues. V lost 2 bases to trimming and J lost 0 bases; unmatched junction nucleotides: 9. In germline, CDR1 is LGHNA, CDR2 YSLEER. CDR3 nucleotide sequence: TGCGCCAGCAGCCAATTTGCGGCTAGCGGGGGGTCCTCCTACAATGAGCAGTTCTTC. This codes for CASSQFAASGGSSYNEQFF.